This record covers a single T cell receptor (beta chain). In germline, CDR1 is LGHNT, CDR2 FRNRAP. The CDR3 sequence is 21 residues long. Losses at the gene ends were 2 bases for V and 2 bases for J; bases not matched to a gene: 16. The sample is drawn from a study of regulatory T cells in long-lasting Graves disease. Time point of the sample: newly diagnosed GD, antithyroid drugs for less than 3 months. PBMC-derived RNA was used for the TCR library. iRepertoire HTBI primers and Arm-PCR of CDR3 regions built TCR beta libraries. TCRdb processed the multiplex PCR reads anew with MiXCR; each CDR3 protein has one entry. This sample has hundreds of thousands of distinct CDR3 sequences, with around 17% found just once. The same data also went into a second study, on T cells in Graves' hyperthyroidism and ophthalmopathy.

This specimen consisted of peripheral blood mononuclear cells (PBMCs), obtained at new diagnosis, from a patient treated with antithyroid drugs. This sequence originates from a woman aged 25 to 45 with Graves disease. J is TRBJ2-5 and V is TRBV12-5, with 14 bases matching TRBD2. In nucleotides, the CDR3 is TGTGCTAGTGGTTTGCCCACCCCCCGACTAGCGGGAGGGCCAGGGCAAGAGACCCAGTACTTC. Translated, it gives CASGLPTPRLAGGPGQETQYF.